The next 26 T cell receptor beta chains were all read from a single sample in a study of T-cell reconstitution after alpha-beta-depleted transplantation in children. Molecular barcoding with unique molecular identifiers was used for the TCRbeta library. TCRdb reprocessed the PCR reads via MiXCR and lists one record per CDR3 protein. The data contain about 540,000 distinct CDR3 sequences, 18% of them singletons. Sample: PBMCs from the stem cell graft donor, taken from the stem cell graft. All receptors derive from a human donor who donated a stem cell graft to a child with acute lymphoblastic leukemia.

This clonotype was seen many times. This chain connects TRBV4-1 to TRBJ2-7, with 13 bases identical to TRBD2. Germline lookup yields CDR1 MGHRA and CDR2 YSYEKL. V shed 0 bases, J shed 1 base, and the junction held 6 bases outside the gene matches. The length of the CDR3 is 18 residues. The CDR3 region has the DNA TGCGCCAGCAGCCAAGATTATACTAGCGGGAGGGCGTCCTACGAGCAGTACTTC. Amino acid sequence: CASSQDYTSGRASYEQYF.

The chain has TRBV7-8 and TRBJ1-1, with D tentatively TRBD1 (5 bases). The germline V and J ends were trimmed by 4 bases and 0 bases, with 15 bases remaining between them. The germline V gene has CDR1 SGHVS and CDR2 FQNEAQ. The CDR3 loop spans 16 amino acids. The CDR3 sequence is CASSYMGPGLNTEAFF. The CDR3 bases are TGTGCCAGCAGCTATATGGGACCAGGATTGAACACTGAAGCTTTCTTT. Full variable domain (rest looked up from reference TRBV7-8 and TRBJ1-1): GAGVSQSPRYKVAKRGQDVALRCDPISGHVSLFWYQQALGQGPEFLTYFQNEAQLDKSGLPSDRFFAERPEGSVSTLKIQRTQQEDSAVYLCASSYMGPGLNTEAFFGQGTRLTVV.

In DNA, the CDR3 is TGCGCCAGCAGCTTGTATCAGCAGAGCTCCTACAATGAGCAGTTCTTC. Its protein is CASSLYQQSSYNEQFF. The chain is built from TRBV5-1 and TRBJ2-1; D unresolved. Germline values: CDR1 SGHRS, CDR2 YFSETQ. Trimming cost V 1 base and J 0 bases, with 11 bases left between them. The CDR3 totals 16 residues.

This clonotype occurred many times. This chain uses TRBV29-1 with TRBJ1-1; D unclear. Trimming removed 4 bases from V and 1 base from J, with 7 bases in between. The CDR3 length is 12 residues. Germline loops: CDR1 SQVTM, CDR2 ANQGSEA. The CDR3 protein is CSVGHKNTEAFF. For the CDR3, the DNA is TGCAGCGTTGGCCACAAGAACACTGAAGCTTTCTTT.

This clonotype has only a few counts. CDR3 bases: TGCGCCACCACCGGACCGGGAGGGGGCGAGCAGTACTTC. Protein product: CATTGPGGGEQYF. V usage is TRBV4-1 and J usage is TRBJ2-7, with 8 bases aligning to TRBD2. The germline CDR1 and CDR2 sequences are MGHRA and YSYEKL. Trimming at V came to 10 bases and at J to 6 bases, leaving 11 bases not matched to a gene. This CDR3 is 13 amino acids long.

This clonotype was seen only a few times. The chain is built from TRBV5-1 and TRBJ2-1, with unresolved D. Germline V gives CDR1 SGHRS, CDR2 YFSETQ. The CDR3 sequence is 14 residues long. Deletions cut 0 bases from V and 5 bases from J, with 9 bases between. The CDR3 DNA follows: TGCGCCAGCAGCTTGGCAGCCGGGCACAATGAGCAGTTCTTC. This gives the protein CASSLAAGHNEQFF.

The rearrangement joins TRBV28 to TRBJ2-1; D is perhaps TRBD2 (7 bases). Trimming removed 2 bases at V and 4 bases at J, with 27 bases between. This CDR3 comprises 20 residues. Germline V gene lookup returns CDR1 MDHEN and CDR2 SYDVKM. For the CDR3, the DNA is TGTGCCAGCAGTTTAAGAGGAGGGGGGGCGCAAGGAGGTTCGTACAATGAGCAGTTCTTC. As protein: CASSLRGGGAQGGSYNEQFF.

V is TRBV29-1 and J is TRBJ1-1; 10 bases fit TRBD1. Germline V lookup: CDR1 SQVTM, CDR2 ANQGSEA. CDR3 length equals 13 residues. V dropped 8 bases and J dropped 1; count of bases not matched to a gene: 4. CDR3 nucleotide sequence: TGCAGCACCGGGGACAGGGGGAACACTGAAGCTTTCTTT. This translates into CSTGDRGNTEAFF.

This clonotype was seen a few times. In DNA form, the CDR3 reads TGCGCCAGCAGCTCAGTGGGTACAGGGAAGGGCGTGGACGAGCAGTACTTC. Its translation: CASSSVGTGKGVDEQYF. V is TRBV5-1 and J is TRBJ2-7; weak D call: TRBD1 (6 bases). Trimming took off 3 bases at V and 5 bases at J, with 24 bases between the two ends. CDR3 size: 17 residues. The V gene's germline CDR1 is SGHRS and CDR2 YFSETQ.

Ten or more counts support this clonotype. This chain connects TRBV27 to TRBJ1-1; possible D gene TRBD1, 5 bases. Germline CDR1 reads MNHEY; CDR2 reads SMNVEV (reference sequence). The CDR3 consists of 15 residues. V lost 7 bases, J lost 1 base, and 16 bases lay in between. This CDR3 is CASTFRGHGNTEAFF. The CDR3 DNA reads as TGTGCCAGCACTTTTAGGGGTCATGGGAACACTGAAGCTTTCTTT.

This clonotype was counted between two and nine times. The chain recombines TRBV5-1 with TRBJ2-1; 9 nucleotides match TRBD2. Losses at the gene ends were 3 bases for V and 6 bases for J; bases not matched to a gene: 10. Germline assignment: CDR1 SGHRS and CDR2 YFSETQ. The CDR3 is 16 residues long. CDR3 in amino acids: CASSSSNSGSINEQFF. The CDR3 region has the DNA TGCGCCAGCAGCTCGTCGAATAGCGGGAGTATCAATGAGCAGTTCTTC.

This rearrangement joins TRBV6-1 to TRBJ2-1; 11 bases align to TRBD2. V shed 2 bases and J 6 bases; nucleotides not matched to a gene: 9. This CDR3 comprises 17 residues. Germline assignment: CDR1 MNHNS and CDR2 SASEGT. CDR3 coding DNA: TGTGCCAGCAGTGAAAAAACTAGCGGGAGTATGAGCAATGAGCAGTTCTTC. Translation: CASSEKTSGSMSNEQFF.

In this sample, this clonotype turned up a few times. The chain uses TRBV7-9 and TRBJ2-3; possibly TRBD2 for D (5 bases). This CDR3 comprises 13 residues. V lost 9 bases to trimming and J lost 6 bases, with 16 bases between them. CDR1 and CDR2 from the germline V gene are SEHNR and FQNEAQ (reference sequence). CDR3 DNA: TGTGCCAGTACGACGGGCAAGCGGGATACGCAGTATTTT. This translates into CASTTGKRDTQYF.

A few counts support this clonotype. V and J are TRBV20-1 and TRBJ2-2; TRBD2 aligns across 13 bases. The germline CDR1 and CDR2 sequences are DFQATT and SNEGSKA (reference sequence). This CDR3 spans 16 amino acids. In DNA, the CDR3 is TGCAGGGCCGGACTAGCGGGAGATGAGGGCACCGGGGAGCTGTTTTTT. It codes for CRAGLAGDEGTGELFF.

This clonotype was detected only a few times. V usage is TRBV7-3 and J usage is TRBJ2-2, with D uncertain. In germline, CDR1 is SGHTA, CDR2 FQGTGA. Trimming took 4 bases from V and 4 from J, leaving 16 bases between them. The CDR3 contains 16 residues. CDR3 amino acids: CASSSDPRASTGELFF. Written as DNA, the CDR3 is TGTGCCAGCAGCTCGGACCCCCGGGCATCCACCGGGGAGCTGTTTTTT.

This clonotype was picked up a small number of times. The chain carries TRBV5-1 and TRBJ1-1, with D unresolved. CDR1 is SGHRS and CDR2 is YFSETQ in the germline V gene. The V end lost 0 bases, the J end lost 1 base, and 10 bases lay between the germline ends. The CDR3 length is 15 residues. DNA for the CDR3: TGCGCCAGCAGCTTGGGGTACAGTCGGAACACTGAAGCTTTCTTT. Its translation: CASSLGYSRNTEAFF.

CDR3 in amino acids: CASSRLDRDANYGYTF. Here the CDR3 DNA reads TGTGCCAGCAGCCGACTTGACCGAGACGCTAACTATGGCTACACCTTC. This rearrangement joins TRBV5-6 to TRBJ1-2; D unclear. The CDR3 is made up of 16 amino acids. Trimming shortened V by 4 bases and J by 0 bases, and 16 bases separated the two germline ends. Germline V gene lookup returns CDR1 SGHDT and CDR2 YYEEEE.

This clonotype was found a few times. CDR3 in amino acids: CASSHIRGVADTQYF. As DNA, the CDR3 is TGTGCCAGCAGTCACATACGGGGAGTTGCAGATACGCAGTATTTT. V gene TRBV7-9 combines with J gene TRBJ2-3, with D maybe TRBD2 (5 bases). The CDR3 is 15 amino acids. The V and J ends lost 6 bases and 4 bases respectively, with 17 bases between them. From germline, CDR1 is SEHNR and CDR2 FQNEAQ (reference sequence). Full variable domain (missing parts from reference TRBV7-9 and TRBJ2-3): DTGVSQNPRHKITKRGQNVTFRCDPISEHNRLYWYRQTLGQGPEFLTYFQNEAQLEKSRLLSDRFSAERPKGSFSTLEIQRTEQGDSAMYLCASSHIRGVADTQYFGPGTRLTVL.

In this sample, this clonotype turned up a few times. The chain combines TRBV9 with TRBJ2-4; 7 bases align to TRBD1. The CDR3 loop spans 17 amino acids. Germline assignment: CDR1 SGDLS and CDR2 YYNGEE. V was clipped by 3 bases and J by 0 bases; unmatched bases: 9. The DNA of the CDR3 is TGTGCCAGCAGCGCGGCACCGGGACAGCTAGCCAAAAACATTCAGTACTTC. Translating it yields CASSAAPGQLAKNIQYF.

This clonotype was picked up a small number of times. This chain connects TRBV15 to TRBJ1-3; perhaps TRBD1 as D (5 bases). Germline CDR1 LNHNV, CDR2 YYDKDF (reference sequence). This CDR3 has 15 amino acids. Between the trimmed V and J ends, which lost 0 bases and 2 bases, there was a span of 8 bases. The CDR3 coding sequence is TGTGCCACCAGCAGAGATGGGGGGACTGGAAACACCATATATTTT. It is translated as CATSRDGGTGNTIYF.

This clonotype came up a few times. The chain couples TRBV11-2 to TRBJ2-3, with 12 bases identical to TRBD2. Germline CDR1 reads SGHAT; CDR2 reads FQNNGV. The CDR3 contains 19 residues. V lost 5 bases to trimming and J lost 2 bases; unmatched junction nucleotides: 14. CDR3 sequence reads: CASSPRLAGEPLFTDTQYF. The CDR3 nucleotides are TGTGCCAGCAGCCCAAGACTAGCGGGGGAACCCTTATTCACAGATACGCAGTATTTT.

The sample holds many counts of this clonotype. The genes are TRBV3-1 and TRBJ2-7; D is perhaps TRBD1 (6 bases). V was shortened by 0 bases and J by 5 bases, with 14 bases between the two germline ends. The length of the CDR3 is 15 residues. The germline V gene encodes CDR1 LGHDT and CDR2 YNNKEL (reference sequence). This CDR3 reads CASSQEGHNSDEQYF. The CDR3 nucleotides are TGTGCCAGCAGCCAAGAGGGACATAATTCAGACGAGCAGTACTTC.

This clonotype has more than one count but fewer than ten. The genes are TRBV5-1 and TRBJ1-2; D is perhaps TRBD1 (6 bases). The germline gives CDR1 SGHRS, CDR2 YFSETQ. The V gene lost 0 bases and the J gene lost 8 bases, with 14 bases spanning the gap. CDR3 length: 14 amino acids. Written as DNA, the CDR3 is TGCGCCAGCAGCTTGGGCGCAGGGGTCGAGGGCTACACCTTC. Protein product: CASSLGAGVEGYTF.

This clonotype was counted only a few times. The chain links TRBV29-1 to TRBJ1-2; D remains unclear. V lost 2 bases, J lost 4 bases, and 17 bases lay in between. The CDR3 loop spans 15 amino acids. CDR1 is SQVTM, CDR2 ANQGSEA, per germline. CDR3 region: CSVETPRRGSYGYTF. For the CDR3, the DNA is TGCAGCGTTGAAACGCCCCGCCGTGGATCCTATGGCTACACCTTC.

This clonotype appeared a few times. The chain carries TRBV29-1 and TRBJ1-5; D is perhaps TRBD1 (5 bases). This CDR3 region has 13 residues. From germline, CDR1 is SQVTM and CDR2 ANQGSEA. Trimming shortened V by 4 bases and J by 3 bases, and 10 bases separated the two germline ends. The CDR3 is CSVAGTNNQPQHF. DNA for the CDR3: TGCAGCGTTGCAGGGACCAACAATCAGCCCCAGCATTTT. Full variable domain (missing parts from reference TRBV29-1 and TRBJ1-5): SAVISQKPSRDICQRGTSLTIQCQVDSQVTMMFWYRQQPGQSLTLIATANQGSEATYESGFVIDKFPISRPNLTFSTLTVSNMSPEDSSIYLCSVAGTNNQPQHFGDGTRLSIL.

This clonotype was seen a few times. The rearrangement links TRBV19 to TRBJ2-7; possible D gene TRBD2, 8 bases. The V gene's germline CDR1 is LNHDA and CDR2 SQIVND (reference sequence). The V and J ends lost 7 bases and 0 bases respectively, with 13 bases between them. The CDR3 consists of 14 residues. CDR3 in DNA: TGTGCCAGTACGACAGGGACTAGCTCCTACGAGCAGTACTTC. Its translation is CASTTGTSSYEQYF.